This entry lists 2 T cell receptor beta chains sequenced from one sample in a study of Graves' ophthalmopathy and Graves' hyperthyroidism. Researchers took RNA transcripts and amplified TCR beta CDR3 regions from them. The first round was an RT-PCR with HTBI primers, and the second round was a multiplex PCR. TCRdb ran MiXCR on the multiplex PCR reads and lists one entry per CDR3 protein. The data show about 1.2 million distinct CDR3 sequences, about 36% seen once. Sample: peripheral blood or thyroid tissue (not recorded which). The receptors come from an adult man with Graves' hyperthyroidism.

In this sample, this clonotype turned up many times. The V and J genes are TRBV6-6 and TRBJ1-1; D is undetermined. From germline, CDR1 is MNHNY and CDR2 SVGAGI (reference sequence). This CDR3 comprises 11 residues. The V end lost 5 bases, the J end lost 11 bases, and 12 bases lay between the germline ends. The CDR3 loop is CASSPLFRAFF. The DNA for the CDR3 is TGTGCCAGCAGTCCGCTTTTTCGTGCTTTCTTT.

There are a few counts of this clonotype. This may be a read error: a much more frequent sequence differs by one nucleotide. The chain couples TRBV15 to TRBJ1-5; D is unresolved. Germline V gene data show CDR1 as LNHNV and CDR2 as YYDKDF (reference sequence). This CDR3 region has 14 residues. Trimming removed 1 base at V and 7 bases at J, with 11 bases between. This CDR3 is CATSRGRPGQPQHF. The CDR3 DNA reads as TGTGCCACCAGCAGAGGCCGGCCAGGCCAGCCCCAGCATTTT.